This TCR beta chain was documented in a study of CXCR3-negative and CXCR3-positive naive CD8 T cells. Broader study findings: Cryopreserved cells partially lost CXCR3 expression, and fresh PBMCs were used in most assays. Comparison of naive cells showed more hydrophobic TRB CDR3s in CXCR3-positive than in CXCR3-negative naive cells. Both naive subsets, CXCR3-negative and CXCR3-positive, displayed similar TRBV-TRBJ usage, unlike memory cells.

Via 5' RACE with UMI labels, TRB cDNA libraries were prepared. From the 5' RACE reads, TCRdb lists one entry per CDR3 protein and no DNA. In all, the sample yields over 150,000 distinct CDR3 sequences. About this clonotype: Its target is unknown.

Among CD8+ T cells, naive ones were CD45RO-CCR7+CD27+CD95-. CDR1 is SGHTA and CDR2 is FQGNSA in the germline V gene. The CDR3 extends over 13 amino acids. The chain recombines TRBV7-2 with TRBJ2-7. Sequencing was carried out using naive CXCR3+ CD8+ T cells from blood. Documented subset: CD45RO-CCR7+CD27+CD95- naive CD8+ T cells expressing CXCR3 (TNR3+). The receptor comes from a human donor in good health. Some clones in this sample may be carry-over from other donors' samples. CDR3: CASSLLRSSEQYF.